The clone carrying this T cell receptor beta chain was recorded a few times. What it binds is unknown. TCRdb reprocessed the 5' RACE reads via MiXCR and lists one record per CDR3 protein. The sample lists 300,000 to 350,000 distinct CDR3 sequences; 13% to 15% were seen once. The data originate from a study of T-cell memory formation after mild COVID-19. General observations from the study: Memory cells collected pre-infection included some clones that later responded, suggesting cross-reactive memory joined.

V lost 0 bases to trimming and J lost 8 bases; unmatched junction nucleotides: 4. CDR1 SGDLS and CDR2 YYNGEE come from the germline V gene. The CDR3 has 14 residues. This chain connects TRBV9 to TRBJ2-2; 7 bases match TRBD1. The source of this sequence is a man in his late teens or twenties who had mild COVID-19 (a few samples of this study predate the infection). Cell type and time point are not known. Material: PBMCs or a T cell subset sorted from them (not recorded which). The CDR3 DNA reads TGTGCCAGCAGCGTAGTCACAGGGGTTGGGGAGCTGTTTTTT. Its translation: CASSVVTGVGELFF.